Shown below are 18 T cell receptor beta chains from a single sample sequenced in a study of T cell repertoires in cytomegalovirus infection. TCRdb reanalysed the reads using MiXCR and keeps one entry per CDR3 protein. The sample lists around 85,000 distinct CDR3 sequences; more than 40% were seen once. The antigens of these receptors remain unknown. This material consisted of CD8+ T cells from cultured PBMCs, taken from culture after CMV antigen stimulation. The receptors derive from a human donor in good health (CMV status not recorded). Some clones in this sample may be carry-over from other donors' samples.

This chain uses TRBV6-1 with TRBJ2-1; 11 nucleotides line up with TRBD2. With V trimmed by 5 bases and J by 0 bases, 6 bases remained unmatched. The CDR3 loop spans 17 amino acids. Germline CDR1 reads MNHNS; CDR2 reads SASEGT. CDR3 protein: CASSSTTSGSSYNEQFF. Written as DNA, the CDR3 is TGTGCCAGCAGTTCCACTACTAGCGGGAGCTCCTACAATGAGCAGTTCTTC.

This chain links TRBV7-8 with TRBJ2-2; 12 bases are shared with TRBD2. Germline V CDR1 and CDR2: SGHVS, FQNEAQ. This CDR3 has 17 residues. The V segment lost 5 bases and the J segment 2 bases; nucleotides outside the gene matches: 6. The CDR3 here is CASSRGTSGPNTGELFF. For the CDR3, the DNA is TGTGCCAGCAGCAGAGGGACTAGCGGGCCTAACACCGGGGAGCTGTTTTTT.

This clonotype was detected a few times. This rearrangement joins TRBV7-2 to TRBJ2-1, with 13 bases identical to TRBD2. Looked up from germline, CDR1 is SGHTA and CDR2 is FQGNSA. V lost 0 bases, J lost 8 bases, and 7 bases stayed unmatched. This CDR3 comprises 17 residues. CDR3 residues: CASSLASTSGGADEQFF. CDR3 sequence (DNA): TGTGCCAGCAGCTTAGCGTCTACTAGCGGGGGGGCCGATGAGCAGTTCTTC. Variable domain in full (rest from reference TRBV7-2 and TRBJ2-1): GAGVSQSPSNKVTEKGKDVELRCDPISGHTALYWYRQSLGQGLEFLIYFQGNSAPDKSGLPSDRFSAERTGGSVSTLTIQRTQQEDSAVYLCASSLASTSGGADEQFFGPGTRLTVL.

CDR3 loop: CASSLGLGGTITYEQYF. CDR3 DNA: TGTGCCAGCAGCTTAGGCCTCGGCGGGACTATAACCTACGAGCAGTACTTC. The rearrangement joins TRBV13 to TRBJ2-7; 7 nucleotides agree with TRBD2. This CDR3 has 17 amino acids. Germline lookup yields CDR1 PRHDT and CDR2 FYEKMQ (reference sequence). V lost 0 bases, J lost 2 bases, and 10 bases stayed unmatched.

The CDR3 is CASSIVVYNEQFF. The CDR3 nucleotides are TGTGCCAGCAGCATCGTGGTATACAATGAGCAGTTCTTC. The V call is TRBV12-3 or TRBV12-4, the J call TRBJ2-1; D uncertain. V lost 6 bases and J lost 4, with 10 bases in between. This CDR3 comprises 13 residues.

The J gene is TRBJ2-1, the V gene TRBV5-6; D not certain. V lost 2 bases and J 7 bases, leaving 10 bases between the germline ends. Germline V gives CDR1 SGHDT, CDR2 YYEEEE. The CDR3 has 13 amino acids. As DNA, the CDR3 is TGTGCCAGCAGCTTAGACTGGAAGAATGAGCAGTTCTTC. Its protein product is CASSLDWKNEQFF. Combining the CDR3 with reference TRBV5-6 and TRBJ2-1 gives the whole variable domain DAGVTQSPTHLIKTRGQQVTLRCSPKSGHDTVSWYQQALGQGPQFIFQYYEEEERQRGNFPDRFSGHQFPNYSSELNVNALLLGDSALYLCASSLDWKNEQFFGPGTRLTVL.

This clonotype was counted a few times. CDR3 in DNA: TGTGCCAGCAGCTCCTCAGGGACAGGGGGCTCCTACGAGCAGTACTTC. This encodes CASSSSGTGGSYEQYF. The genes are TRBV7-9 and TRBJ2-7; 11 bases line up with TRBD1. The CDR3 has 16 residues. Germline-derived CDR1 and CDR2 are SEHNR and FQNEAQ (reference sequence). Trimming removed 4 bases from V and 0 bases from J; junction bases left unmatched: 5.

This clonotype was seen more than once but under ten times. The chain carries TRBV14 and TRBJ1-6; no reliable D call. The V gene lost 4 bases and the J gene lost 8 bases, with 12 bases spanning the gap. CDR3 size: 14 residues. The germline V gene has CDR1 SGHDN and CDR2 FVKESK. The CDR3 DNA reads as TGTGCCAGCAGCCCTACAGAGAACGATTCACCCCTCCACTTT. Translating gives CASSPTENDSPLHF. The variable domain in full, with the rest retrieved from reference TRBV14 and TRBJ1-6, is EAGVTQFPSHSVIEKGQTVTLRCDPISGHDNLYWYRRVMGKEIKFLLHFVKESKQDESGMPNNRFLAERTGGTYSTLKVQPAELEDSGVYFCASSPTENDSPLHFGNGTRLTVT.

This clonotype occurred a few times. The chain links TRBV7-9 to TRBJ1-1; D might be TRBD1 (5 bases). Per germline, CDR1 SEHNR and CDR2 FQNEAQ (reference sequence). The CDR3 sequence is 16 residues long. Trimming shortened V by 7 bases and J by 4 bases, and 22 bases separated the two germline ends. The CDR3 DNA reads TGTGCCAGCACCCAAAACCCGGGGGGAGGGCGCACTGAAGCTTTCTTT. Its translation is CASTQNPGGGRTEAFF. The full variable domain, with the rest looked up from reference TRBV7-9 and TRBJ1-1, is DTGVSQNPRHKITKRGQNVTFRCDPISEHNRLYWYRQTLGQGPEFLTYFQNEAQLEKSRLLSDRFSAERPKGSFSTLEIQRTEQGDSAMYLCASTQNPGGGRTEAFFGQGTRLTVV.

This sequence joins TRBV11-3 and TRBJ2-7; TRBD1 might be the D (5 bases). V was trimmed by 0 bases and J by 5 bases, leaving 14 bases between them. This CDR3 is 15 amino acids long. Germline CDR1 SGHNT, CDR2 YENEEA. The CDR3 is CASSLDSMTEHEQYF. The CDR3 DNA is TGTGCCAGCAGCTTAGATTCCATGACAGAGCACGAGCAGTACTTC.

The rearrangement joins TRBV27 to TRBJ1-6; no reliable D call. The CDR3 has 15 residues. Trimming left V 2 bases short and J 3 bases short, with 8 bases between. The germline CDR1 and CDR2 sequences are MNHEY and SMNVEV (reference sequence). The CDR3 nucleotides are TGTGCCAGCAGTTTACAACCGGTCTATAATTCACCCCTCCACTTT. Translating gives CASSLQPVYNSPLHF.

J is TRBJ1-3 and V is TRBV7-2; 8 bases are a match to TRBD1. V gave up 2 bases and J gave up 3 bases; unmatched junction bases: 12. There are 18 residues in the CDR3. Germline V gives CDR1 SGHTA, CDR2 FQGNSA. This chain's CDR3 is CASSLRVRGTGFGNTIYF. In DNA, the CDR3 is TGTGCCAGCAGCTTACGTGTGAGGGGGACAGGATTTGGAAACACCATATATTTT.

This clonotype was picked up one time. This chain links TRBV6-4 with TRBJ2-2; D not resolved. V shed 1 base and J shed 5 bases, with 5 bases lying between them. CDR3 length: 13 residues. CDR1 MRHNA and CDR2 SNTAGT come from the germline V gene. This CDR3 is CASSDLSTGELFF. CDR3 in DNA: TGTGCCAGCAGTGACTTGTCGACCGGGGAGCTGTTTTTT.

The sample holds a few counts of this clonotype. This rearrangement joins TRBV28 to TRBJ1-2; the match to TRBD1 covers 8 bases. The V gene end was trimmed by 11 bases and the J gene end by 6 bases; junction bases not matched to a gene: 11. Germline V CDR1 and CDR2: MDHEN, SYDVKM. The CDR3 contains 13 residues. CDR3 in amino acids: CAGCGTGEDGYTF. In nucleotides, the CDR3 is TGTGCCGGATGCGGGACAGGTGAAGATGGCTACACCTTC.

This clonotype was observed a few times. The chain couples TRBV6-2 or TRBV6-3 to TRBJ1-1; the D gene is possibly TRBD1 (6 bases). The V gene's germline CDR1 is MNHEY and CDR2 SVGEGT. V lost 1 base and J 3 bases, leaving 9 bases between the germline ends. The CDR3 contains 14 residues. DNA for the CDR3: TGTGCCAGCAGTTACTTATACAGGGACACTGAAGCTTTCTTT. It yields the protein CASSYLYRDTEAFF.

This chain links TRBV12-3 or TRBV12-4 with TRBJ2-1; 10 bases are a match to TRBD2. The CDR3 is 18 amino acids. V gave up 7 bases and J gave up 0 bases; unmatched junction bases: 12. The CDR3 nucleotides are TGTGCCAGCACACCTGGTTCTAGCGGGGGACACTCCTACAATGAGCAGTTCTTC. It encodes CASTPGSSGGHSYNEQFF.

This clonotype was recorded a few times. The V call is TRBV7-8, the J call TRBJ1-1; TRBD1 aligns across 7 bases. Looked up from germline, CDR1 is SGHVS and CDR2 is FQNEAQ. The V gene end was trimmed by 5 bases and the J gene end by 5 bases; junction bases not matched to a gene: 11. The CDR3 is made up of 15 amino acids. CDR3 sequence reads: CASSAVQGFGTEAFF. The CDR3 DNA is TGTGCCAGCAGCGCCGTACAGGGGTTTGGAACTGAAGCTTTCTTT.

The chain couples TRBV7-4 to TRBJ2-4; TRBD1 might be the D (6 bases). Deletions cut 5 bases from V and 1 base from J, with 12 bases between. The CDR3 has 15 residues. Germline CDR1 is SGHVT and CDR2 is SQSDAQ. The CDR3 here is CASSLGTSAKNIQYF. DNA for the CDR3: TGTGCCAGCAGCCTTGGGACATCTGCCAAAAACATTCAGTACTTC.